One and the same sample provided the 21 T cell receptor beta chains below, sequenced in a study of T cell repertoires in cytomegalovirus infection. MiXCR, run by TCRdb on the reads, gives a single entry per CDR3 protein. The sample records about 400,000 distinct CDR3 sequences, 15% to 20% being singletons. Sequences were obtained from PBMCs. These receptors all come from a human donor in good health (CMV status not recorded). Some clones in this sample may be carry-over from other donors' samples.

This clonotype was detected ten times or more. This rearrangement joins TRBV5-6 to TRBJ2-1, with D possibly TRBD2 on 6 matching bases. V lost 0 bases to trimming and J lost 5 bases, with 9 bases between them. The germline gives CDR1 SGHDT, CDR2 YYEEEE. CDR3 size: 14 residues. The DNA for the CDR3 is TGTGCCAGCAGCTTGGGCGGGGCCAACAATGAGCAGTTCTTC. Its protein product is CASSLGGANNEQFF.

The CDR3: CASSLAGMGSGVEQYF. DNA of the CDR3: TGTGCCAGCAGCTTAGCGGGGATGGGTAGCGGGGTCGAGCAGTACTTC. The V call is TRBV7-9, the J call TRBJ2-7; 8 nucleotides match TRBD2. The trim removed 0 bases at V and 6 bases at J, leaving 10 bases unmatched. Germline V gene sequence: CDR1 SEHNR, CDR2 FQNEAQ (reference sequence). This CDR3 has 16 residues.

This clonotype was recorded many times. This sequence joins TRBV7-8 and TRBJ2-2; no clear D gene. The V gene lost 4 bases and the J gene lost 1 base, with 7 bases spanning the gap. This CDR3 is built from 14 residues. Germline assignment: CDR1 SGHVS and CDR2 FQNEAQ. CDR3 nucleotide sequence: TGTGCCAGCAGCTCCCGGCTGAACACCGGGGAGCTGTTTTTT. It specifies CASSSRLNTGELFF.

This clonotype was counted at least ten times. The gene calls are TRBV5-6 and TRBJ2-3, with no clear D. The V end was cut by 0 bases, the J end by 4 bases, with 9 bases between. CDR1 is SGHDT, CDR2 YYEEEE, per germline. The CDR3 loop spans 14 amino acids. The CDR3 bases are TGTGCCAGCAGCTTGGTGGCTTACCCAGATACGCAGTATTTT. Translated: CASSLVAYPDTQYF.

The chain is built from TRBV20-1 and TRBJ2-1; D is undetermined. Germline V gene lookup returns CDR1 DFQATT and CDR2 SNEGSKA (reference sequence). The CDR3 is made up of 16 amino acids. V was cut by 0 bases and J by 0 bases, with 12 bases left in between. The CDR3 DNA reads as TGCAGTGCTAGAGACCCGGGCCGTTCCTCCTACAATGAGCAGTTCTTC. Protein: CSARDPGRSSYNEQFF.

This clonotype was detected a few times. V and J are TRBV6-6 and TRBJ2-1; 10 nucleotides match TRBD2. This CDR3 region has 17 residues. CDR1 MNHNY and CDR2 SVGAGI come from the germline V gene (reference sequence). The V and J ends lost 0 bases and 6 bases, in that order; junction bases with no gene match: 8. CDR3 nucleotides: TGTGCCAGCAGTTACTCGAGTAGCGGGGGGCATTTCAATGAGCAGTTCTTC. Protein sequence: CASSYSSSGGHFNEQFF.

A few counts support this clonotype. The chain combines TRBV18 with TRBJ2-7; D gene unclear. V shed 1 base and J shed 0 bases, with 10 bases lying between them. The germline gives CDR1 KGHSH, CDR2 LQKENI. CDR3 length: 15 residues. CDR3 in DNA: TGTGCCAGCTCACCACGGAGCGCCAGCTCCTACGAGCAGTACTTC. Translating gives CASSPRSASSYEQYF.

This chain joins TRBV7-9 and TRBJ2-2; TRBD2 is a possible D gene (6 bases). Germline CDR1 SEHNR, CDR2 FQNEAQ (reference sequence). This CDR3 is built from 16 residues. Between the trimmed V and J ends, which lost 2 bases and 0 bases, there was a span of 10 bases. The CDR3 DNA reads as TGTGCCAGCAGCTTAATGGGAGGCCCGAACACCGGGGAGCTGTTTTTT. This encodes CASSLMGGPNTGELFF.

The sample holds a few counts of this clonotype. This chain connects TRBV12-3 or TRBV12-4 to TRBJ1-1; D might be TRBD1 (5 bases). CDR3 size: 15 residues. Trimming left V 5 bases short and J 0 bases short, with 13 bases between. CDR3 in DNA: TGTGCCAGCAGTGGTGGGGGGGGAATGAACACTGAAGCTTTCTTT. This gives the protein CASSGGGGMNTEAFF.

This clonotype was seen repeatedly, ten times or more. The chain carries TRBV7-6 and TRBJ1-1; D gene uncertain. The CDR3 covers 13 residues. Germline V gives CDR1 SGHVS, CDR2 FNYEAQ. V dropped 1 base and J dropped 6 bases, with 9 bases sitting between them. For the CDR3, the DNA is TGTGCCAGCAGCTTAGACCCCTCGGCTGAAGCTTTCTTT. Amino acid sequence: CASSLDPSAEAFF.

DNA for the CDR3: TGTGCCAGCAGCTCCCGCGACGGGCTTGAGACCCAGTACTTC. It specifies CASSSRDGLETQYF. The chain recombines TRBV7-2 with TRBJ2-5; D unclear. Trimming removed 4 bases from V and 5 bases from J, with 14 bases in between. The CDR3 runs to 14 residues. Germline lookup yields CDR1 SGHTA and CDR2 FQGNSA.

This clonotype was counted only a few times. The DNA of the CDR3 is TGTGCCAGTAGTTCGCGGTGGAGGGGCGGATCAGATACGCAGTATTTT. Translated, it gives CASSSRWRGGSDTQYF. The rearrangement uses TRBV19 and TRBJ2-3; maybe TRBD2 (6 bases). The V gene lost 5 bases and the J gene lost 4 bases, with 19 bases spanning the gap. There are 16 residues in the CDR3. CDR1 LNHDA and CDR2 SQIVND come from the germline V gene (reference sequence).

V and J are TRBV15 and TRBJ1-3, with a tentative D call TRBD1 (5 bases). The CDR3 covers 18 residues. Germline values: CDR1 LNHNV, CDR2 YYDKDF (reference sequence). With 0 bases removed from V and 5 bases from J, the gap between germline ends came to 20 bases. As DNA, the CDR3 is TGTGCCACCAGCAGAGATGGAACGGGACGCCTAACGCGAAACACCATATATTTT. Its protein product is CATSRDGTGRLTRNTIYF.

The chain has TRBV7-6 and TRBJ2-3; no definite D call. The CDR3 is 15 amino acids. Trimming removed 1 base at V and 1 base at J, with 9 bases between. Germline-derived CDR1 and CDR2 are SGHVS and FNYEAQ. CDR3 loop: CASSLGIPGTDTQYF. The DNA of the CDR3 is TGTGCCAGCAGCTTAGGGATTCCTGGCACAGATACGCAGTATTTT.

This clonotype was recorded many times. The CDR3 nucleotides read TGTGCCAGCAGCCACCCCATGGGACAGGCAAATGGCTACACCTTC. Translation: CASSHPMGQANGYTF. This rearrangement joins TRBV14 to TRBJ1-2; TRBD1 aligns across 8 bases. The germline gives CDR1 SGHDN, CDR2 FVKESK. The CDR3 is 15 amino acids. Trimming cost V 3 bases and J 6 bases; bases outside gene matches: 9.

In its sample, this clonotype was seen many times. The chain employs TRBV12-5 and TRBJ1-5, with 10 positions matching TRBD1. Trimming cost V 1 base and J 6 bases; bases outside gene matches: 9. There are 17 residues in the CDR3. Germline loops: CDR1 LGHNT, CDR2 FRNRAP. The CDR3 DNA follows: TGTGCTAGTGGTTTGGAATATGGGACAGGGGTTAGTCAGCCCCAGCATTTT. It specifies CASGLEYGTGVSQPQHF.

This clonotype was counted between two and nine times. The chain uses TRBV12-3 or TRBV12-4 and TRBJ1-5; D is unresolved. The CDR3 is 14 amino acids. Trimming stripped 8 bases from V and 6 bases from J, with 17 bases between. The CDR3 is CASADAIGGQPQHF. The CDR3, as DNA: TGTGCCAGCGCCGACGCGATAGGTGGTCAGCCCCAGCATTTT.

At least ten counts were recorded for this clonotype. V and J are TRBV7-2 and TRBJ2-5; possibly TRBD1 or TRBD2 for D (6 bases each). The V gene lost 5 bases and the J gene lost 5 bases, with 15 bases spanning the gap. Germline CDR1 reads SGHTA; CDR2 reads FQGNSA. The CDR3 sequence is 14 residues long. CDR3 in DNA: TGTGCCAGCAGCGATAAGGGGGGCCGTGAGACCCAGTACTTC. Protein product: CASSDKGGRETQYF.

This clonotype was found once. The DNA of the CDR3 is TGCAGTGCTAAGGGGTTCCCTCAGCAGCCCCAGCATTTT. Its protein product is CSAKGFPQQPQHF. This chain joins TRBV20-1 and TRBJ1-5, with D tentatively TRBD1 (5 bases). V was pared by 4 bases and J by 7 bases, with 14 bases between. Germline assignment: CDR1 DFQATT and CDR2 SNEGSKA (reference sequence). This CDR3 has 13 residues.

The chain uses TRBV7-8 and TRBJ1-1; D is ambiguous. This CDR3 contains 15 residues. V was clipped by 1 base and J by 1 base, with 10 bases between them. Germline values: CDR1 SGHVS, CDR2 FQNEAQ. The CDR3 region has the DNA TGTGCCAGCAGCTTAGGGAAATTGGGGAACACTGAAGCTTTCTTT. Protein sequence: CASSLGKLGNTEAFF.

This clonotype was detected only a few times. The rearrangement links TRBV7-9 to TRBJ1-4, with D unclear. CDR3 length equals 17 residues. In germline, CDR1 is SEHNR, CDR2 FQNEAQ (reference sequence). V was trimmed by 2 bases and J by 7 bases, leaving 20 bases between them. This CDR3 reads CASSLPGIQGFIEKLFF. Written as DNA, the CDR3 is TGTGCCAGCAGCTTACCCGGGATCCAAGGGTTTATTGAAAAACTGTTTTTT.